Below, 27 T cell receptor beta chains from the same sample are listed, as sequenced in a study of response to subunit inactivated influenza vaccine. Each CDR3 protein is one row after TCRdb ran MiXCR on the RT-PCR reads. The sample has 500,000 to 600,000 distinct CDR3 sequences; 6% to 9% are singletons. This specimen consisted of PBMCs from blood, obtained around 25 months after vaccination. Receptors originate from a man aged 50 to 75 who received an inactivated influenza vaccine.

The chain uses TRBV6-1 and TRBJ1-2; the D is unclear. From germline, CDR1 is MNHNS and CDR2 SASEGT. There are 12 residues in the CDR3. Trimming stripped 3 bases from V and 4 bases from J, with 6 bases between. In nucleotides, the CDR3 is TGTGCCAGCAGTGACTACCGCTATGGCTACACCTTC. Encoded protein: CASSDYRYGYTF.

This rearrangement joins TRBV7-9 to TRBJ1-3, with D possibly matching TRBD1 (6 bases). The CDR3 extends over 16 amino acids. V lost 0 bases, J lost 0 bases, and 9 bases lay in between. Germline V gene sequence: CDR1 SEHNR, CDR2 FQNEAQ (reference sequence). The CDR3 reads CASSLADRSSGNTIYF. CDR3 DNA: TGTGCCAGCAGCTTAGCTGACAGGAGCTCTGGAAACACCATATATTTT.

The chain couples TRBV11-2 to TRBJ2-7; 13 bases map to TRBD2. J gave up 0 bases and V 4 bases, and 12 bases lay outside the gene matches. The CDR3 loop spans 19 amino acids. Germline V gene lookup returns CDR1 SGHAT and CDR2 FQNNGV. The CDR3 reads CASSSRLAGGSPPSYEQYF. The CDR3 coding sequence is TGTGCCAGCAGCTCTAGACTAGCGGGAGGATCCCCTCCCTCCTACGAGCAGTACTTC. Filled out from reference TRBV11-2 and TRBJ2-7, the complete variable domain reads EAGVAQSPRYKIIEKRQSVAFWCNPISGHATLYWYQQILGQGPKLLIQFQNNGVVDDSQLPKDRFSAERLKGVDSTLKIQPAKLEDSAVYLCASSSRLAGGSPPSYEQYFGPGTRLTVT.

In its sample, this clonotype was seen a few times. The chain links TRBV29-1 to TRBJ2-1; TRBD2 aligns across 10 bases. V shed 3 bases and J 4 bases; nucleotides not matched to a gene: 3. The length of the CDR3 is 14 residues. Germline V gene lookup returns CDR1 SQVTM and CDR2 ANQGSEA. CDR3 in amino acids: CSVEGTSDYNEQFF. The CDR3 DNA is TGCAGCGTTGAGGGGACTAGCGATTACAATGAGCAGTTCTTC.

This chain uses TRBV7-2 with TRBJ2-5, with 7 positions matching TRBD2. This CDR3 region has 13 residues. Per germline, CDR1 SGHTA and CDR2 FQGNSA. The V and J ends lost 8 bases and 5 bases, in that order; junction bases with no gene match: 8. The CDR3 reads CASASGVRETQYF. The CDR3 coding sequence is TGTGCCAGCGCAAGCGGGGTCCGGGAGACCCAGTACTTC.

J is TRBJ1-3 and V is TRBV10-3; 9 nucleotides align to TRBD1. Germline V gene data show CDR1 as ENHRY and CDR2 as SYGVKD. V lost 6 bases to trimming and J lost 8 bases; unmatched junction nucleotides: 11. The CDR3 extends over 15 amino acids. CDR3 in DNA: TGTGCCATCAGACGAACAGGGGGCGGCTCAGACACCATATATTTT. Protein sequence: CAIRRTGGGSDTIYF.

This chain connects TRBV5-1 to TRBJ2-1; D gene ambiguous. V gave up 0 bases and J gave up 7 bases, with 11 bases separating them. The germline CDR1 and CDR2 sequences are SGHRS and YFSETQ. This CDR3 region has 14 residues. DNA for the CDR3: TGCGCCAGCAGCTTGGCCCAACAAAGAAATGAGCAGTTCTTC. Encoded protein: CASSLAQQRNEQFF.

The chain carries TRBV20-1 and TRBJ2-3, with 11 bases identical to TRBD2. The CDR3 has 16 amino acids. V was pared by 1 base and J by 3 bases, with 6 bases of the junction left unmatched. Per the germline V gene, CDR1 is DFQATT and CDR2 is SNEGSKA (reference sequence). The CDR3 sequence: CSARARTSGWTDTQYF. As DNA, the CDR3 is TGCAGTGCTAGAGCACGGACTAGCGGGTGGACAGATACGCAGTATTTT.

V and J are TRBV27 and TRBJ2-2; D possibly uses TRBD1 or TRBD2 (7 bases each). The germline CDR1 and CDR2 sequences are MNHEY and SMNVEV (reference sequence). Trimming pared 8 bases from V and 0 bases from J, leaving 16 bases between. The CDR3 contains 16 residues. CDR3 sequence: CASGAGTVANTGELFF. The CDR3, as DNA: TGTGCCAGCGGAGCGGGGACAGTCGCGAACACCGGGGAGCTGTTTTTT.

The chain couples TRBV2 to TRBJ2-1; tentative D call: TRBD1 (5 bases). Germline V gives CDR1 SNHLY, CDR2 FYNNEI. The CDR3 consists of 13 residues. The V end lost 2 bases, the J end lost 8 bases, and 10 bases lay between the germline ends. Here the CDR3 reads CASSESRGHEQFF. CDR3 nucleotides: TGTGCCAGCAGTGAATCAAGGGGCCATGAGCAGTTCTTC.

This clonotype was recorded at least ten times. The V gene is TRBV18, the J gene TRBJ2-7, with D unresolved. CDR3 length equals 14 residues. Germline V gives CDR1 KGHSH, CDR2 LQKENI. Trimming shortened V by 2 bases and J by 0 bases, and 8 bases separated the two germline ends. CDR3 in DNA: TGTGCCAGCTCACCAAGGCCGTCCTCCTACGAGCAGTACTTC. Its translation is CASSPRPSSYEQYF.

There are many counts of this clonotype. J is TRBJ2-3 and V is TRBV6-1, with 8 bases aligning to TRBD1. The CDR3 length is 15 residues. Unmatched junction bases numbered 7, after V lost 6 bases and J lost 2 bases. Germline V lookup: CDR1 MNHNS, CDR2 SASEGT. The CDR3 nucleotides read TGTGCCAGCAGGAAGACAGGGGCCCACACAGATACGCAGTATTTT. The encoded protein is CASRKTGAHTDTQYF.

This chain connects TRBV12-3 or TRBV12-4 to TRBJ2-6; 8 bases are shared with TRBD1. CDR3 length equals 19 residues. Trimming removed 4 bases from V and 0 bases from J; junction bases left unmatched: 11. The CDR3: CASSSRLDRGISGANVLTF. In DNA, the CDR3 is TGTGCCAGCAGTTCCAGGTTAGACAGGGGTATCTCTGGGGCCAACGTCCTGACTTTC.

In its sample, this clonotype was seen a few times. This chain connects TRBV6-2 or TRBV6-3 to TRBJ2-4; a possible D gene is TRBD1 (6 bases). There are 16 residues in the CDR3. The germline gives CDR1 MNHEY, CDR2 SVGEGT. V was cut by 10 bases and J by 0 bases, with 19 bases left in between. The CDR3 reads CATKDSAGVAKNIQYF. CDR3 coding DNA: TGTGCCACCAAAGACAGCGCAGGGGTAGCCAAAAACATTCAGTACTTC.

The table lists this clonotype with many counts. The gene calls are TRBV12-3 or TRBV12-4 and TRBJ2-2, with D hard to call. CDR3 length equals 14 residues. Trimming took off 6 bases at V and 4 bases at J, with 12 bases between the two ends. CDR3 coding DNA: TGTGCCAGCAGGGCAGTGGGGATCACCGGGGAGCTGTTTTTT. This codes for CASRAVGITGELFF.

This clonotype has just a few counts. The chain joins TRBV27 to TRBJ2-7; D unclear. The CDR3 runs to 17 residues. CDR1 is MNHEY, CDR2 SMNVEV, per germline (reference sequence). Trimming cost V 6 bases and J 5 bases, with 26 bases left between them. In DNA form, the CDR3 reads TGTGCCAGCAGACCGATAGGCATCGGGCTTAACGGACACGAGCAGTACTTC. Its protein product is CASRPIGIGLNGHEQYF.

Many counts were recorded for this clonotype. The gene calls are TRBV6-1 and TRBJ2-1; 8 nucleotides agree with TRBD2. The CDR3 is made up of 17 amino acids. Germline assignment: CDR1 MNHNS and CDR2 SASEGT. Losses at the gene ends were 5 bases for V and 8 bases for J; bases not matched to a gene: 17. CDR3 protein: CASSLISGGIPLDEQFF. As DNA, the CDR3 is TGTGCCAGCAGTCTCATTTCGGGGGGGATACCTTTAGATGAGCAGTTCTTC.

This clonotype appeared a few times. This sequence joins TRBV29-1 and TRBJ2-3, with 15 bases matching TRBD2. The V gene's germline CDR1 is SQVTM and CDR2 ANQGSEA. V shed 1 base, J shed 2 bases, and the junction held 7 bases outside the gene matches. The CDR3 loop spans 18 amino acids. The CDR3 coding sequence is TGCAGCGTTGAAGGCGGACTAGCGGGGGGGCTTGACACAGATACGCAGTATTTT. It yields the protein CSVEGGLAGGLDTDTQYF.

This chain uses TRBV7-9 with TRBJ2-7; the D is unclear. The V end lost 2 bases, the J end lost 5 bases, and 13 bases lay between the germline ends. There are 14 residues in the CDR3. Germline V lookup: CDR1 SEHNR, CDR2 FQNEAQ (reference sequence). DNA for the CDR3: TGTGCCAGCAGCTTAAGGAACCTAGGCGACGAGCAGTACTTC. Translated, it gives CASSLRNLGDEQYF.

This clonotype was seen ten or more times. The J gene is TRBJ2-7, the V gene TRBV3-1, with D possibly called TRBD1 or TRBD2 (5 bases each). The CDR3 is made up of 14 amino acids. Germline-derived CDR1 and CDR2 are LGHDT and YNNKEL (reference sequence). The V end lost 1 base, the J end lost 3 bases, and 10 bases lay between the germline ends. The CDR3 bases are TGTGCCAGCAGCCAAGGGGACCCGATCTACGAGCAGTACTTC. It codes for CASSQGDPIYEQYF.

This clonotype was seen many times. The chain has TRBV11-2 and TRBJ2-1, with D unclear. Germline assignment: CDR1 SGHAT and CDR2 FQNNGV. The CDR3 is 15 residues long. Deletions cut 1 base from V and 0 bases from J, with 7 bases between. CDR3 sequence (DNA): TGTGCCAGCAGCTTAGGGATCAACTCCTACAATGAGCAGTTCTTC. The encoded protein is CASSLGINSYNEQFF.

This clonotype has more than one count but fewer than ten. The genes are TRBV12-3 or TRBV12-4 and TRBJ2-2; 7 bases are shared with TRBD2. V dropped 6 bases and J dropped 5; count of bases not matched to a gene: 12. The CDR3 is 16 residues long. CDR3 region: CASSGVQRGRTGELFF. CDR3 nucleotide sequence: TGTGCCAGCAGCGGGGTTCAGCGGGGCCGAACCGGGGAGCTGTTTTTT.

In this sample, this clonotype turned up a few times. J is TRBJ1-1 and V is TRBV4-3; TRBD1 might be the D (6 bases). CDR3 length: 14 residues. Germline values: CDR1 LGHNA, CDR2 YSLEER. V lost 4 bases, J lost 4 bases, and 13 bases lay in between. The CDR3 DNA follows: TGCGCCAGCAGCCGATCACAGGGCCGCACTGAAGCTTTCTTT. It encodes CASSRSQGRTEAFF.

The chain carries TRBV20-1 and TRBJ2-1, with 13 positions matching TRBD2. The CDR3 contains 13 residues. Germline V gene data show CDR1 as DFQATT and CDR2 as SNEGSKA (reference sequence). Germline trimming cut 4 bases from V and 8 bases from J; bases unmatched to any gene: 2. For the CDR3, the DNA is TGCAGTGCTACCGGACTAGCGGGAGATGAGCAGTTCTTC. It specifies CSATGLAGDEQFF.

This clonotype was detected a few times. The CDR3 spells CASSQGAEQPQHF. The CDR3 nucleotides are TGCGCCAGCAGCCAGGGGGCCGAGCAGCCCCAGCATTTT. The V gene is TRBV4-3, the J gene TRBJ1-5, with TRBD1 as a possible D gene (6 bases). This CDR3 is built from 13 residues. The V end lost 3 bases, the J end lost 7 bases, and 10 bases lay between the germline ends. The V gene's germline CDR1 is LGHNA and CDR2 YSLEER.

This chain joins TRBV20-1 and TRBJ2-4; 14 nucleotides match TRBD2. Trimming at V came to 6 bases and at J to 3 bases, leaving 1 base not matched to a gene. This CDR3 contains 14 residues. Germline V gene lookup returns CDR1 DFQATT and CDR2 SNEGSKA (reference sequence). The CDR3 DNA sequence: TGCAGTGCGGGGACTAGCGGGAGCAAAAACATTCAGTACTTC. Residues: CSAGTSGSKNIQYF.

This chain links TRBV7-8 with TRBJ1-1; 7 bases match TRBD1. The length of the CDR3 is 14 residues. V gave up 5 bases and J gave up 5 bases; unmatched junction bases: 8. Germline V gene sequence: CDR1 SGHVS, CDR2 FQNEAQ. The CDR3 region is CASSLEQGMTEAFF. The CDR3 coding sequence is TGTGCCAGCAGCCTCGAACAGGGGATGACTGAAGCTTTCTTT.